The rows below give T cell receptor beta chains drawn from one sample of a study of T cells expressing NK-cell markers. TCRdb re-called the 5' RACE reads and shows each CDR3 protein once, DNA omitted. The listing records 350,000 to 500,000 distinct CDR3 sequences. The sequencing sample was made of blood T cells: a sorted CD56 or NKG2C T cell subset, CD4+ or CD8+ T cells, or bulk PBMC T cells (not recorded which). The receptor source for this set is a woman aged 18 to 69 in good health. CDR3s include the opening cysteine and the closing phenylalanine or tryptophan.

v_gene	j_gene	CDR3aa
TRBV18	TRBJ2-5	CASSQTNNQETQYF
TRBV6-6	TRBJ2-3	CASRPQRTDTQYF
TRBV18	TRBJ2-7	CASSPGTSGYEQYF
TRBV5-1	TRBJ2-1	CASSPRGGGVPRDEQFF
TRBV5-1	TRBJ2-7	CASSLATKTYEQYF
TRBV20-1	TRBJ1-4	CSAFRQGEKLFF
TRBV12-3/TRBV12-4	TRBJ1-4	CASTVGGTGNEKLFF
TRBV11-1	TRBJ1-5	CASSLGQGVDQPQHF
TRBV7-2	TRBJ2-3	CASSKRGLSDTQYF
TRBV4-1	TRBJ1-2	CASSASGRDLNGYTF
TRBV6-1	TRBJ2-7	CASSPGGWAYEQYF
TRBV12-3/TRBV12-4	TRBJ1-6	CASRGGQYNSPLHF
TRBV6-2/TRBV6-3	TRBJ1-2	CASSYVSSMNYGYTF
TRBV7-8	TRBJ2-2	CASSLSDPTNTGELFF
TRBV27	TRBJ2-1	CASSFQGYNEQFF
TRBV4-2	TRBJ2-3	CASSQDATGLSDTQYF
TRBV7-9	TRBJ1-6	CASSPPGRLNSPLHF
TRBV6-1	TRBJ1-5	CASSRRENQPQHF
TRBV7-2	TRBJ1-1	CASSLITGNTEAFF
TRBV4-3	TRBJ2-3	CASSLRVGSGTDTQYF
TRBV28	TRBJ1-4	CASSPAGSTNEKLFF
TRBV9	TRBJ1-3	CASSVGTRGGNTIYF
TRBV20-1	TRBJ1-2	CSALEDITYGYTF
TRBV30	TRBJ2-1	CAWSLIGEQFF